The present T cell receptor (beta chain) was sequenced within a study of CD8+ T cells in alopecia areata. Investigators isolated RNA and reverse transcribed it into cDNA to act as the sequencing template. The assay was immunoSEQ multiplex PCR, and TCRdb's table has in-frame clones only and misses some. The sample holds more than 10,000 clones; roughly 60% are singletons and the top ten take less than 9.5%. The CDR3 is 15 residues long. V lost 2 bases and J 5 bases, leaving 13 bases between the germline ends. Germline CDR1 is SGHKS and CDR2 is YYEKEE (reference sequence). Samples from alopecia areata patients were lesional scalp punch biopsies and peripheral blood.

The chain links TRBV5-5 to TRBJ1-4; maybe TRBD1 (5 bases). The TCR comes from a human donor with alopecia areata. The sequencing used skin, collected at week 0. The CDR3 loop reads CASSFWDGPNEKLFF. Here the CDR3 DNA reads TGTGCCAGCAGCTTTTGGGACGGGCCAAATGAAAAACTGTTTTTT. The whole variable domain, remainder taken from reference TRBV5-5 and TRBJ1-4, is DAGVTQSPTHLIKTRGQQVTLRCSPISGHKSVSWYQQVLGQGPQFIFQYYEKEERGRGNFPDRFSARQFPNYSSELNVNALLLGDSALYLCASSFWDGPNEKLFFGSGTQLSVL.